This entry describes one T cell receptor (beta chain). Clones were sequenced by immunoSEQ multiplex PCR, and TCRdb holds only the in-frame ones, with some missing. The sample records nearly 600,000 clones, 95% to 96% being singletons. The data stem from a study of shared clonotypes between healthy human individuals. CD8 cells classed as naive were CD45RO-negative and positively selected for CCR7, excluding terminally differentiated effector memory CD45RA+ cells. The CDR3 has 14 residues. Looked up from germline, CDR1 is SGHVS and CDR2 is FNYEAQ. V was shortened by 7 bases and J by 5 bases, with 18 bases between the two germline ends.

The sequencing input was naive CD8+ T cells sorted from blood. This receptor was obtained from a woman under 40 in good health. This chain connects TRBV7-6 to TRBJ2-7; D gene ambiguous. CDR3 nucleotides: TGTGCCAGCATCCCTTACGTGGAAGGACACGAGCAGTACTTC. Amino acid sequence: CASIPYVEGHEQYF.